The clone carrying this TCR beta chain was picked up one time. These data belong to a study of siplizumab effects on memory and regulatory T cells. It was 80,000 to 100,000 TCR templates that were assayed per sample. Sequencing was performed with immunoSEQ multiplex PCR; in TCRdb, only in-frame clones are kept and a portion is missing. The repertoire holds some 100,000 clones, around 90% seen once, with approximately 0.71% in the top ten. From germline, CDR1 is KGHSH and CDR2 LQKENI. This CDR3 contains 16 residues. V gave up 3 bases and J gave up 2 bases, with 16 bases separating them. This TCR derives from a human donor in good health. V and J are TRBV18 and TRBJ1-2; D call uncertain. Source material: Tregs sorted from blood. CDR3 residues: CASSPPLSLGNYGYTF. CDR3 nucleotides: TGTGCCAGCTCACCCCCGCTTAGCCTGGGAAACTATGGCTACACCTTC.